This T cell receptor (beta chain) stems from a study of control samples from healthy donors and cancer patients. From germline, CDR1 is MNHEY and CDR2 SMNVEV (reference sequence). The CDR3 length is 14 residues. Trimming at V came to 7 bases and at J to 1 base, leaving 5 bases not matched to a gene. Data came from immunoSEQ multiplex PCR; TCRdb stores just in-frame clones and leaves some out. The table records about 220,000 clones, about 93% of them present only once. The rearrangement joins TRBV27 to TRBJ1-1; TRBD1 aligns across 8 bases. The origin of this receptor is a middle-aged man in good health. The sequenced material came from blood. The CDR3 region is CASKPDRENTEAFF. The CDR3 nucleotides are TGTGCCAGCAAACCGGACAGGGAGAACACTGAAGCTTTCTTT.